Listed here is a single TCR beta chain. Germline V gives CDR1 SGHAT, CDR2 FQNNGV. The V and J ends lost 3 bases and 4 bases respectively, with 15 bases between them. CDR3 length: 16 amino acids. These data belong to a study of control samples from healthy donors and cancer patients. Repertoires were generated with immunoSEQ multiplex PCR, while TCRdb's copy carries only in-frame clones and drops some. The sample includes approximately 100,000 clones, around 90% of them seen just once. The TCR originated in a human donor in good health. The donor label of this sample is uncertain. Sequences were obtained from blood. V usage is TRBV11-2 and J usage is TRBJ2-2; the D is unclear. The CDR3 sequence is CASSFGISSGTGELFF. The CDR3 DNA is TGTGCCAGCAGCTTCGGTATCTCCTCGGGCACCGGGGAGCTGTTTTTT.